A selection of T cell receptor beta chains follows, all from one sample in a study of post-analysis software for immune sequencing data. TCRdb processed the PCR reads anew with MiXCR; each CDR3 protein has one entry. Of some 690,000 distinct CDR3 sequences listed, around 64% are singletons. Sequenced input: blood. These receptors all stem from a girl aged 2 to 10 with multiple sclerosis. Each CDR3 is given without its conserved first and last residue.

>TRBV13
ASSPGTGQGGHEQY
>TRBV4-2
ASSHEGLQGRQETQY
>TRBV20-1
SARGVPYEQY
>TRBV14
ASSQEVFMGQY
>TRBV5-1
ASSLAWRTGGSYEQY
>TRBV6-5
ASSRQGVLETQY
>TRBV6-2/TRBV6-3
ASSRYRGRETQY
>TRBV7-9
ASNELTGNTEAF
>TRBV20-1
SARDRVIAGGYYEQY
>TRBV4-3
ASSQVGGRGSEQY
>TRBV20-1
SASRTSEGNEQF
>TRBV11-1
ASTFGGEQF
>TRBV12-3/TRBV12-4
ASSPEPTEKLF
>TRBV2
ASSDDGGATGELF
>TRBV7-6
ASSSPVTDTQY
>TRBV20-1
SARASADPDTQY
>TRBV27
ASQGMGEGYNEQF
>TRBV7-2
VSSAPSSGRVYEQY
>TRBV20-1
SARDPVRGEQF
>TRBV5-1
VSSLFLAGVDEQF
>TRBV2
ASSGAYLAKNIQY
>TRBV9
ASSVETGGREKLF
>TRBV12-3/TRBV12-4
ASRGTVYNEQF
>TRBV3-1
ASSLGQGALGTEAF
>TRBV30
AWNGQGSYT
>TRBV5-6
ASSLAGRRRVYGYT
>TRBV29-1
SGGTADGYT
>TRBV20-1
SASPLAGTIYEQY
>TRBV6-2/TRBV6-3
ASSYSAFGAGGALNEQF
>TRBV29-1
SVEIARGSPLYEQY
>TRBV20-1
SAIGATGANVLT
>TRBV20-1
SAGGQIQETQY
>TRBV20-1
SAVGMLFVYNEQF
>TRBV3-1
ASSQLAGMYEQY
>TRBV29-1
SVRPADNEQF
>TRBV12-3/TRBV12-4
ASSFAGGPNEQY
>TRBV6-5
ASSLDSPDYEQY
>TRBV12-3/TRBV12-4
ASSPSTRAYNEQF
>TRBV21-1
ASSPKTAISYEQY
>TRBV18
ASSPGQGSNYGYT
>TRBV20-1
SAGTRDDYEQY
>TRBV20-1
SAIRRLASTDTQY
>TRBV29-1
SVAGGPPYEQY
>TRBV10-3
AISAGRKGEGEQF
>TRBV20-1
SAPDRGLGAKNIQY
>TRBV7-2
ASSLAHQGNGYT
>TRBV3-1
ASSQALASDTQY
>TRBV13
ASSFGTGGLYEQY
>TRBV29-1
SVEGSGYNEQF
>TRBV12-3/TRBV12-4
AGYPVGTAEAF
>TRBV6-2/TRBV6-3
ASRGQGPYQPQH
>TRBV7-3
ASSMDRGYEQY
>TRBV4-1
ASSQGISNQPQH
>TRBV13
ASSSQGGNIQY
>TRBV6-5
ASSLAGGAIYEQY
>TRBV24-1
ATSDLGSGDNEQF
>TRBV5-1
ASCRQGKNEQF
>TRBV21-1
ASSPSAPFYEQY
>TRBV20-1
SARGLQGNNEQF